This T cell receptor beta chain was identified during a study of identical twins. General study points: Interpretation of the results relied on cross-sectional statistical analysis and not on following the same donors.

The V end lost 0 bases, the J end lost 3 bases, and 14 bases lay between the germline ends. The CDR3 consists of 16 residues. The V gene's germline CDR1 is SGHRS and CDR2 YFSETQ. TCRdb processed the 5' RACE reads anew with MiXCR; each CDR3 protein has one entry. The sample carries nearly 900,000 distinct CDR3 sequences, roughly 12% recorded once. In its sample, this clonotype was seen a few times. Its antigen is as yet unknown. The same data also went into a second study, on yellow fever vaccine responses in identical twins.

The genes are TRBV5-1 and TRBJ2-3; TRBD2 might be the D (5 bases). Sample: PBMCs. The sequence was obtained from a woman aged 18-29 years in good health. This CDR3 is CASSLGGSVATDTQYF. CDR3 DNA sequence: TGCGCCAGCAGCTTGGGGGGTAGCGTGGCGACAGATACGCAGTATTTT. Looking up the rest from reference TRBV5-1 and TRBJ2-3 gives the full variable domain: KAGVTQTPRYLIKTRGQQVTLSCSPISGHRSVSWYQQTPGQGLQFLFEYFSETQRNKGNFPGRFSGRQFSNSRSEMNVSTLELGDSALYLCASSLGGSVATDTQYFGPGTRLTVL.